These 11 T cell receptor beta chains originate from one sample sequenced in a study of cytomegalovirus exposure and HLA in healthy donors. Use of 60 Vbeta and 13 Jbeta primers characterized the PCR. The repertoire was sequenced with immunoSEQ multiplex PCR; TCRdb's copy has only in-frame clones and lacks some. Here the sample spans about 180,000 clones, 65% to 85% being singletons. Sequenced material: PBMCs. These receptors all come from a girl aged 5 to 17 in good health and CMV-seropositive.

This clone was counted a few times. The chain links TRBV6-5 to TRBJ1-1; D is undetermined. V dropped 4 bases and J dropped 1 base, with 10 bases sitting between them. The CDR3 totals 14 residues. Looked up from germline, CDR1 is MNHEY and CDR2 is SVGAGI. CDR3 loop: CASSSPAGNTEAFF. The CDR3 coding sequence is TGTGCCAGCAGTTCCCCTGCAGGGAACACTGAAGCTTTCTTT.

CDR3 nucleotide sequence: TGTGCCAGCAGCCCAAAGACAGGGCAAGAGACCCAGTACTTC. Protein sequence: CASSPKTGQETQYF. The chain couples TRBV7-9 to TRBJ2-5; TRBD1 aligns across 7 bases. The trim removed 5 bases at V and 2 bases at J, leaving 5 bases unmatched. The germline gives CDR1 SEHNR, CDR2 FQNEAQ (reference sequence). CDR3 length: 14 amino acids.

V usage is TRBV4-1 and J usage is TRBJ1-4, with TRBD1 matching over 7 bases. Losses at the gene ends were 0 bases for V and 3 bases for J; bases not matched to a gene: 1. The CDR3 extends over 15 amino acids. Germline V gene data show CDR1 as MGHRA and CDR2 as YSYEKL. This chain's CDR3 is CASSQEGQPNEKLFF. The CDR3 DNA sequence: TGCGCCAGCAGCCAAGAGGGACAGCCTAATGAAAAACTGTTTTTT.

The sample holds a few counts of this clone. The rearrangement links TRBV19 to TRBJ2-2; 9 bases align to TRBD1. With 10 bases clipped from V and 6 bases from J, the junction kept 9 bases outside the gene matches. The CDR3 covers 14 residues. The germline V gene encodes CDR1 LNHDA and CDR2 SQIVND (reference sequence). The CDR3 DNA is TGTGCCACGAACCGGGACAGGGATTCCGGGGAGCTGTTTTTT. This sequence encodes CATNRDRDSGELFF.

The J gene is TRBJ1-1, the V gene TRBV29-1, with D uncertain. The germline V and J ends were trimmed by 5 bases and 0 bases, with 10 bases remaining between them. This CDR3 is 13 amino acids long. The germline CDR1 and CDR2 sequences are SQVTM and ANQGSEA. The chain's CDR3 is CSVFVQMNTEAFF. DNA of the CDR3: TGCAGCGTTTTTGTCCAAATGAACACTGAAGCTTTCTTT.

The chain uses TRBV10-3 and TRBJ1-4; D unresolved. CDR1 is ENHRY, CDR2 SYGVKD, per germline. The CDR3 runs to 13 residues. Trimming pared 3 bases from V and 13 bases from J, leaving 15 bases between. The CDR3 nucleotides are TGTGCCATCAGTGACCGCGACACCCTGTCACTGTTTTTT. Amino acid sequence: CAISDRDTLSLFF.

The gene calls are TRBV2 and TRBJ2-1; TRBD2 matches at 9 bases. CDR1 SNHLY and CDR2 FYNNEI come from the germline V gene. V was clipped by 5 bases and J by 7 bases; unmatched bases: 6. The CDR3 runs to 14 residues. The CDR3 DNA reads TGTGCCAGCAGTTTTAGCGGGAGAGGTAATGAGCAGTTCTTC. It encodes CASSFSGRGNEQFF.

The chain has TRBV5-6 and TRBJ2-1; D is possibly TRBD2 (5 bases). The germline V and J ends were trimmed by 4 bases and 9 bases, with 11 bases remaining between them. The CDR3 sequence is 12 residues long. Germline V gives CDR1 SGHDT, CDR2 YYEEEE. CDR3 DNA sequence: TGTGCCAGCAGCCCCATCCGGGGTGAGCAGTTCTTC. Its translation: CASSPIRGEQFF.

The V and J genes are TRBV9 and TRBJ1-1; 10 nucleotides line up with TRBD1. From germline, CDR1 is SGDLS and CDR2 YYNGEE. The J segment lost 0 bases and the V segment lost 0 bases, leaving 5 bases of the junction unmatched. This CDR3 contains 17 residues. CDR3 in amino acids: CASSVGGTGEMNTEAFF. In DNA, the CDR3 is TGTGCCAGCAGCGTAGGTGGGACAGGGGAAATGAACACTGAAGCTTTCTTT.

This clone appeared a few times. The chain links TRBV7-2 to TRBJ2-2, with 12 bases identical to TRBD2. The CDR3 is 17 residues long. The germline V gene encodes CDR1 SGHTA and CDR2 FQGNSA. Germline trimming cut 5 bases from V and 7 bases from J; bases unmatched to any gene: 11. DNA of the CDR3: TGTGCCAGCAGCCCAACCCGACTAGCGGGAGCGGTCGGGGAGCTGTTTTTT. As protein: CASSPTRLAGAVGELFF.

This rearrangement joins TRBV5-1 to TRBJ2-5; TRBD1 aligns across 8 bases. Germline-derived CDR1 and CDR2 are SGHRS and YFSETQ. Unmatched junction bases numbered 6, after V lost 5 bases and J lost 3 bases. The CDR3 extends over 14 amino acids. CDR3 nucleotide sequence: TGCGCCAGCAGTTATCCAGGGGGCAAAGAGACCCAGTACTTC. Protein product: CASSYPGGKETQYF. The full variable domain, in which reference TRBV5-1 and TRBJ2-5 provide the parts outside the CDR3, is KAGVTQTPRYLIKTRGQQVTLSCSPISGHRSVSWYQQTPGQGLQFLFEYFSETQRNKGNFPGRFSGRQFSNSRSEMNVSTLELGDSALYLCASSYPGGKETQYFGPGTRLLVL.